The following is a T cell receptor beta chain sequence with its context. TCRdb re-called the 5' RACE reads and shows each CDR3 protein once, DNA omitted. The listing contains around 180,000 distinct CDR3 sequences. The data belong to a study of T cells expressing NK-cell markers. Material: blood T cells: a sorted CD56 or NKG2C T cell subset, CD4+ or CD8+ T cells, or bulk PBMC T cells (not recorded which). This clonotype was sampled from a man aged 18-70 years in good health.

The CDR3 is CASSPLGYYGYTF. This sequence joins TRBV19 and TRBJ1-2; TCRdb reports TRBD1, a call that lacks DNA to check it against. The germline CDR1 and CDR2 sequences are LNHDA and SQIVND (reference sequence). The CDR3 totals 13 residues.